This T cell receptor (beta chain) appears in the sequencing data of a study of shared clonotypes between healthy human individuals. The data were produced by immunoSEQ multiplex PCR, yet TCRdb's version contains in-frame clones alone and is incomplete. The repertoire has some 1.1 million clones, approximately 80% of them found once; the top ten carry about 0.89%. Germline V gene lookup returns CDR1 MNHNY and CDR2 SVGAGI (reference sequence). CDR3 length: 16 residues. Between the trimmed V and J ends, which lost 6 bases and 3 bases, there was a span of 18 bases. The origin of this receptor is a man aged 18 to 35 in good health. Some clones in this sample may be carry-over from other donors' samples. The chain employs TRBV6-6 and TRBJ2-4, with TRBD1 as a possible D gene (6 bases). Sequencing input: memory CD4+ T cells from PBMCs. Subset meaning: CD45RA-negative fraction. CDR3 region: CASSPDSWVVKNIQYF. CDR3 DNA sequence: TGTGCCAGCAGCCCGGACAGTTGGGTGGTCAAAAACATTCAGTACTTC.